Here is one T cell receptor beta chain with its context. These data belong to a study of blood T cell repertoires in COVID-19. Study-wide context: The study drew acute and convalescent COVID-19 samples from the United States, Italy and Spain. Sample material is recorded as cDNA or gDNA derived from T cells, B-cell-depleted T cells, or PBMCs.

Seattle cases were enrolled at active infection and followed longitudinally. How the authors handled the data: Estimation of nucleated cell counts relied on the amplification of reference gene primers. Clones were sequenced by immunoSEQ multiplex PCR, and TCRdb holds only the in-frame ones, with some missing. V and J calls and clone size come straight from that table; D and trimming were deduced from the DNA. This table has some 200,000 clones, approximately 83% appearing once. Sequenced input: peripheral blood. The sequence came from a woman in her twenties or thirties with COVID-19, enrolled during active disease.

CDR3 residues: CASSAGLGVNEQFF. DNA of the CDR3: TGTGCCAGCAGTGCAGGACTAGGGGTCAATGAGCAGTTCTTC. This chain links TRBV2 with TRBJ2-1, with TRBD2 matching 7 bases. The germline V gene has CDR1 SNHLY and CDR2 FYNNEI. The CDR3 sequence is 14 residues long. The V gene end was trimmed by 4 bases and the J gene end by 6 bases; junction bases not matched to a gene: 6. Using reference TRBV2 and TRBJ2-1 for the parts outside the CDR3, the full variable domain is EPEVTQTPSHQVTQMGQEVILRCVPISNHLYFYWYRQILGQKVEFLVSFYNNEISEKSEIFDDQFSVERPDGSNFTLKIRSTKLEDSAMYFCASSAGLGVNEQFFGPGTRLTVL.